This entry features one T cell receptor beta chain sequence. Its antigen is still unknown. V was pared by 3 bases and J by 0 bases, with 9 bases of the junction left unmatched. CDR3 length equals 17 residues. Germline CDR1 SGHAT, CDR2 FQNNGV. The data originate from a study of OX40 agonist ivuxolimab in advanced cancers. Overall study findings and caveats: CD8+ T cells were the subset that, on average, had more expanded clones than CD4+. At 0.1 to 3.0 mg/kg, clonal expansion of CD4+ and CD8+ blood T cells had occurred by week 6.

The assay was immunoSEQ multiplex PCR, and TCRdb's table has in-frame clones only and misses some. Here the sample spans some 100,000 clones, 84% being singletons. The sequence derives from an adult with an advanced solid tumor such as melanoma, head and neck, liver or kidney cancer. The rearrangement links TRBV11-2 to TRBJ1-1; 8 nucleotides agree with TRBD1. This specimen was CD4+ or CD8+ T cells sorted from blood, taken in a trial of the OX40 agonist ivuxolimab. Here the CDR3 reads CASSFNDRGKLNTEAFF. Written as DNA, the CDR3 is TGTGCCAGCAGCTTCAACGACAGGGGAAAGTTGAACACTGAAGCTTTCTTT. The full variable domain, in which reference TRBV11-2 and TRBJ1-1 provide the parts outside the CDR3, is EAGVAQSPRYKIIEKRQSVAFWCNPISGHATLYWYQQILGQGPKLLIQFQNNGVVDDSQLPKDRFSAERLKGVDSTLKIQPAKLEDSAVYLCASSFNDRGKLNTEAFFGQGTRLTVV.